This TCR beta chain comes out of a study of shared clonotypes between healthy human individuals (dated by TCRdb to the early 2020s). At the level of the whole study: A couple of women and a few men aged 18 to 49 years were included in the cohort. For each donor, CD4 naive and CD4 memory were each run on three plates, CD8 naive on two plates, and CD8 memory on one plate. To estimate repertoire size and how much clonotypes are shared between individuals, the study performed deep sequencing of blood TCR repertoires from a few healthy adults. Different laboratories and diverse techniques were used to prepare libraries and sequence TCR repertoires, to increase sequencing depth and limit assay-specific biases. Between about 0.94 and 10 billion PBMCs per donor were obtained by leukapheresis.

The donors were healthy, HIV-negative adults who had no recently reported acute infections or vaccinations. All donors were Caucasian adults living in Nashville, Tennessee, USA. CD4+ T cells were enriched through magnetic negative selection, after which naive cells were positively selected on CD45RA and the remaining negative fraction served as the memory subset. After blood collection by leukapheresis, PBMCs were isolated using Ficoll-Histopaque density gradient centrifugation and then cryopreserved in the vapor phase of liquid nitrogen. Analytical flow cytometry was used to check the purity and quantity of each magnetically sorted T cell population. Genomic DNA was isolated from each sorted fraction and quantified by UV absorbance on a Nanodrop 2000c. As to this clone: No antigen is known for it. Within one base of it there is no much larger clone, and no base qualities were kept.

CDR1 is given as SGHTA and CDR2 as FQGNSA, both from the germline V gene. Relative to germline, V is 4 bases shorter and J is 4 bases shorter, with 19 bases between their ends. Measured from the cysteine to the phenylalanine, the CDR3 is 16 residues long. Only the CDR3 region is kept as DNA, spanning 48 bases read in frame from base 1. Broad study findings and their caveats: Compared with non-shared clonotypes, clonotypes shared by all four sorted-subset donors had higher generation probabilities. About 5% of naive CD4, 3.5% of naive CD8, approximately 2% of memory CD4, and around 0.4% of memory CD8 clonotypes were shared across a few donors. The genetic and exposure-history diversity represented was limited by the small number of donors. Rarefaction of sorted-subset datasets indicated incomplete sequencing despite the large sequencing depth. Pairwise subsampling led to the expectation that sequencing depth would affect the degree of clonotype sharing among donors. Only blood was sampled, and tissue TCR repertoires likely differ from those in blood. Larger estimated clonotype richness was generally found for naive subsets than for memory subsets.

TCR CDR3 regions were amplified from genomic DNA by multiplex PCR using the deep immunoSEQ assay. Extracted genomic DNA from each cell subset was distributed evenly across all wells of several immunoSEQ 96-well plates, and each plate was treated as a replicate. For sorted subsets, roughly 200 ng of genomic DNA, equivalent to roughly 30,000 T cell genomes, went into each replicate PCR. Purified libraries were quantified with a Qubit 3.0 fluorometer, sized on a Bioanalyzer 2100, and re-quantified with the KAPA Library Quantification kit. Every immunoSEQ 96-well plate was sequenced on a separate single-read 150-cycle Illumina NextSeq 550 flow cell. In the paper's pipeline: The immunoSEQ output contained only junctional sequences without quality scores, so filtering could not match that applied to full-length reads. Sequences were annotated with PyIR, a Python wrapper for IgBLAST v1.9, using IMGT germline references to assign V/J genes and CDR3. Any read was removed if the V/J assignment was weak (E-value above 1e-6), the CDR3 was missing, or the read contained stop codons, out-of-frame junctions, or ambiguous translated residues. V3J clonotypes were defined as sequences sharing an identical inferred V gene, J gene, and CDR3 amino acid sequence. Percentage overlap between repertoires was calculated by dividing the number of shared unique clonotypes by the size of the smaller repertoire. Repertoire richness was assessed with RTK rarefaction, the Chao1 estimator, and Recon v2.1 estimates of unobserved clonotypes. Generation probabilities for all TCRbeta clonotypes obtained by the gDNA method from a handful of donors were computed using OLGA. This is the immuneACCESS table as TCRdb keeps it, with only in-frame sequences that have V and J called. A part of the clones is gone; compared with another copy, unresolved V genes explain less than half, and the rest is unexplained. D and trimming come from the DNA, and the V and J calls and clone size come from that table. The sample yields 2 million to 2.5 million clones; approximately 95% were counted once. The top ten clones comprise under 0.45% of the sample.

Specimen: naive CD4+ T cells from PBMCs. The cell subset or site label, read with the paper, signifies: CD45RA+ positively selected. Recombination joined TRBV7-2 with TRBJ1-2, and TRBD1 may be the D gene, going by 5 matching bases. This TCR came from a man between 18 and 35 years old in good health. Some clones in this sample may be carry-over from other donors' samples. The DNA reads TGTGCCAGCAGCTCAAGGAGATCGCAGGGAGGCTATGGCTACACCTTC. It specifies CASSSRRSQGGYGYTF.